The clone carrying this T cell receptor (beta chain) has only one observation. Its antigen is as yet unknown. This sample was taken from a study of memory CD4+ T cells and cytomegalovirus serostatus. Across the study: Donors were healthy Belgian adults, 10 or so CMV seropositive and about 24 seronegative. Study-level results: Median bootstrapped AUC for CMV status was approximately 0.96 originally, roughly 0.92 US-trained.

Repertoires were generated with immunoSEQ multiplex PCR, while TCRdb's copy carries only in-frame clones and drops some. This sample has nearly 60,000 clones, with about 81% found just once. Single viable CD3+CD4+CD8-CD45RO+ cells were sorted as the memory CD4+ T cells. After thawing, CD4+ T cells were positively selected. Germline V CDR1 and CDR2: LNHDA, SQIVND (reference sequence). The CDR3 has 12 amino acids. The ends were cut back, 7 bases at V and 2 bases at J, with 8 bases in the middle. Sequenced: memory CD4+ T cells from blood. The V call is TRBV19, the J call TRBJ1-2; D not resolved. The sequence came from an adult in good health and CMV-seronegative. CDR3 sequence: CASNLGNYGYTF. The DNA for the CDR3 is TGTGCCAGTAACCTCGGGAACTATGGCTACACCTTC.